These T cell receptor beta chains were read from a single sample in a study of OX40 agonist ivuxolimab in advanced cancers. TCRdb's copy holds only in-frame clones and misses some; the assay was immunoSEQ multiplex PCR. This sample has about 77,000 clones, with approximately 90% found just once. The sample here was CD4+ or CD8+ T cells sorted from blood, taken in a trial of the OX40 agonist ivuxolimab. These receptors were obtained from an adult with an advanced solid tumor such as melanoma, head and neck, liver or kidney cancer. Each CDR3 is given with its conserved first and last residue. The D gene is left open where the match is weak. A clone size is listed for some rows: how often the clone was seen (once, few, many), or a class if it is expanded.

TRBJ1-5 | TRBV30 | 14 | . | . | CAWSQGHSNQPQHF | TGTGCCTGGAGTCAGGGGCATAGCAATCAGCCCCAGCATTTT
TRBJ1-2 | TRBV5-6 | 12 | . | . | CASTERQEGYTF | TGTGCCAGCACCGAGAGACAGGAGGGCTACACCTTC
TRBJ1-1 | TRBV11-3 | 14 | . | . | CASSSRAGGGEAFF | TGTGCCAGCAGCTCCCGAGCGGGGGGCGGTGAAGCTTTCTTT
TRBJ2-7 | TRBV5-6 | 13 | . | . | CASTLPGAYEQYF | TGTGCCAGCACCTTACCTGGCGCCTACGAGCAGTACTTC
TRBJ2-7 | TRBV18 | 13 | TRBD1 | . | CASSQGQGDEQYF | TGTGCCAGCTCCCAGGGACAGGGGGACGAGCAGTACTTC
TRBJ2-1 | TRBV7-9 | 17 | . | . | CASSLPKGRGVYNEQFF | TGTGCCAGCAGCTTACCCAAGGGGCGGGGAGTCTACAATGAGCAGTTCTTC
TRBJ2-5 | TRBV7-2 | 13 | . | . | CASTGRSRETQYF | TGTGCCAGTACAGGAAGATCGAGGGAGACCCAGTACTTC
TRBJ2-3 | TRBV4-1 | 15 | . | . | CASSPYTPGTDTQYF | TGCGCCAGCAGCCCCTATACCCCAGGTACAGATACGCAGTATTTT
TRBJ1-4 | TRBV30 | 15 | TRBD1 | . | CAWSIRTGQNEKLFF | TGTGCCTGGAGCATCCGGACAGGACAGAATGAAAAACTGTTTTTT
TRBJ2-6 | TRBV28 | 15 | . | . | CASSLNYAGANVLTF | TGTGCCAGCAGTTTAAACTACGCTGGGGCCAACGTCCTGACTTTC
TRBJ1-3 | TRBV5-4 | 16 | . | . | CASSLSGGSSGNTIYF | TGTGCCAGCAGCTTGTCGGGAGGGAGCTCTGGAAACACCATATATTTT
TRBJ2-1 | TRBV5-1 | 15 | . | once | CASSLIGQGSGEQFF | TGCGCCAGCAGCTTGATTGGGCAAGGCTCCGGTGAGCAGTTCTTC
TRBJ2-3 | TRBV2 | 12 | . | . | CASWPGTDTQYF | TGTGCCAGCTGGCCAGGGACAGATACGCAGTATTTT
TRBJ2-5 | TRBV7-9 | 12 | . | . | CASSLVKETQYF | TGTGCCAGCAGCTTAGTAAAAGAGACCCAGTACTTC
TRBJ1-6 | TRBV11-1 | 15 | TRBD1 | . | CASSVLGQGYSPLHF | TGTGCCAGCAGCGTCCTGGGACAGGGGTATTCACCCCTCCACTTT
TRBJ2-3 | TRBV29-1 | 11 | . | . | CSVEYQDTQYF | TGCAGCGTCGAATATCAGGACACGCAGTATTTT
TRBJ2-1 | TRBV4-1 | 15 | TRBD2 | . | CASSQGAGGYNEQFF | TGCGCCAGCAGCCAAGGAGCGGGAGGGTACAATGAGCAGTTCTTC
TRBJ2-6 | TRBV6-5 | 15 | . | . | CASSNRGTGANVLTF | TGTGCCAGCAGTAACAGAGGGACCGGGGCCAACGTCCTGACTTTC
TRBJ2-1 | TRBV15 | 14 | . | few | CATSKQAEYNEQFF | TGTGCCACCAGCAAGCAAGCGGAGTACAATGAGCAGTTCTTC
TRBJ2-7 | TRBV7-2 | 15 | TRBD1 | . | CASSFARTGQYEQYF | TGTGCCAGCAGCTTCGCTCGGACAGGGCAATACGAGCAGTACTTC
TRBJ1-4 | TRBV10-1 | 14 | TRBD1 | . | CASSPGGREEKLFF | TGCGCCAGCAGCCCAGGGGGGCGCGAGGAAAAACTGTTTTTT
TRBJ2-3 | TRBV7-9 | 15 | TRBD1 | . | CASSRGQVLTDTQYF | TGTGCCAGCAGCCGTGGACAGGTGCTCACAGATACGCAGTATTTT
TRBJ1-4 | TRBV6-6 | 14 | . | . | CASTGDNRDEKLFF | TGTGCCAGCACGGGGGACAATCGGGATGAAAAACTGTTTTTT
TRBJ2-1 | TRBV28 | 14 | . | . | CASRSRRIYNEQFF | TGTGCCAGCAGATCGCGGAGAATCTACAATGAGCAGTTCTTC
TRBJ2-1 | TRBV18 | 15 | TRBD1 | . | CASSPKRQGDNEQFF | TGTGCCAGCTCACCAAAGCGACAGGGAGACAATGAGCAGTTCTTC
TRBJ1-6 | TRBV2 | 14 | . | . | CASRFGWDNSPLHF | TGTGCCAGCAGGTTCGGCTGGGATAATTCACCCCTCCACTTT
TRBJ2-7 | TRBV7-9 | 15 | . | . | CASSFEGPSTLEQYF | TGTGCCAGCAGCTTTGAGGGTCCCTCCACGCTCGAGCAGTACTTC
TRBJ1-5 | TRBV9 | 15 | . | few | CASSVGSDSNQPQHF | TGTGCCAGCAGCGTAGGCAGTGATAGCAATCAGCCCCAGCATTTT
TRBJ2-3 | TRBV10-3 | 13 | . | . | CAISVEGGDTQYF | TGTGCCATCAGTGTAGAGGGGGGGGATACGCAGTATTTT
TRBJ1-1 | TRBV10-3 | 14 | . | . | CAISPGTLNTEAFF | TGTGCCATCAGTCCCGGGACCCTGAACACTGAAGCTTTCTTT
TRBJ2-5 | TRBV5-1 | 16 | . | . | CASSQRGLGRLETQYF | TGCGCCAGCAGCCAACGGGGCCTGGGGCGTCTGGAGACCCAGTACTTC
TRBJ2-5 | TRBV28 | 11 | . | . | CASSRPETQYF | TGTGCCAGCAGCCGCCCGGAGACCCAGTACTTC
TRBJ1-2 | TRBV5-1 | 12 | TRBD1 | . | CASRTQGVGYTF | TGCGCCAGCAGAACACAGGGGGTCGGCTACACCTTC
TRBJ1-4 | TRBV9 | 18 | TRBD1 | . | CASSAGQGLVGWIEKLFF | TGTGCCAGCAGCGCGGGACAGGGGTTAGTAGGGTGGATTGAAAAACTGTTTTTT
TRBJ1-1 | TRBV29-1 | 12 | . | . | CSVERRSTEAFF | TGCAGCGTCGAACGGAGAAGCACTGAAGCTTTCTTT
TRBJ1-2 | TRBV5-1 | 12 | . | . | CASSLEFYGYTF | TGCGCCAGCAGCTTGGAATTCTATGGCTACACCTTC
TRBJ2-5 | TRBV7-3 | 15 | TRBD2 | . | CASSLLAGGPKTQYF | TGTGCCAGCAGCCTACTAGCGGGAGGGCCTAAGACCCAGTACTTC
TRBJ2-1 | TRBV25-1 | 13 | TRBD1 | . | CASSDQDRDEQFF | TGTGCCAGCAGTGACCAGGACAGGGATGAGCAGTTCTTC
TRBJ2-1 | TRBV7-6 | 11 | . | . | CASSLSGEQFF | TGTGCCAGCAGCTTATCAGGAGAGCAGTTCTTC
TRBJ2-4 | TRBV2 | 14 | TRBD2 | . | CASSAVGEGNIQYF | TGTGCCAGCAGCGCGGTCGGGGAGGGAAACATTCAGTACTTC
TRBJ1-5 | TRBV5-5 | 15 | TRBD1 | . | CASSLRTGSNQPQHF | TGTGCCAGCAGCCTCCGGACAGGGAGCAATCAGCCCCAGCATTTT
TRBJ2-5 | TRBV2 | 14 | . | . | CASSPSPGVETQYF | TGTGCCAGCAGCCCAAGTCCCGGTGTGGAGACCCAGTACTTC
TRBJ2-7 | TRBV28 | 14 | TRBD2 | few | CASRTSGRAYEQYF | TGTGCCAGCAGAACTAGCGGGAGGGCCTACGAGCAGTACTTC
TRBJ2-3 | TRBV7-8 | 14 | TRBD2 | . | CASSYSSGINTQYF | TGTGCCAGCAGCTATTCTAGCGGGATAAATACGCAGTATTTT
TRBJ2-3 | TRBV20-1 | 11 | . | . | CSASGSDTQYF | TGCAGTGCTAGTGGGTCAGATACGCAGTATTTT
TRBJ2-1 | TRBV4-2 | 15 | TRBD1 | . | CASSQGSDRGNEQFF | TGTGCCAGCAGCCAAGGTAGTGACAGGGGTAATGAGCAGTTCTTC
TRBJ2-2 | TRBV7-3 | 16 | TRBD2 | once | CASSPPSGSITGELFF | TGTGCCAGCAGCCCCCCCAGCGGGAGTATAACCGGGGAGCTGTTTTTT
TRBJ2-1 | TRBV28 | 16 | . | . | CASRIGGATAYNEQFF | TGTGCCAGCAGGATTGGGGGGGCAACGGCGTACAATGAGCAGTTCTTC
TRBJ1-4 | TRBV25-1 | 14 | TRBD1 | . | CASSPRTGNEKLFF | TGTGCCAGCAGTCCCCGGACAGGGAATGAAAAACTGTTTTTT
TRBJ2-7 | TRBV6-5 | 13 | . | . | CASSYSPSYEQYF | TGTGCCAGCAGTTACTCGCCCTCCTACGAGCAGTACTTC
TRBJ2-5 | TRBV9 | 15 | TRBD2 | . | CASSVASGRQETQYF | TGTGCCAGCAGCGTAGCTAGCGGGAGACAAGAGACCCAGTACTTC